One T cell receptor (beta chain) is described in this entry. Antigen: not known. This sample was taken from a study of T cells in tuberculosis. At the level of the study: This South African cohort compared adolescents with or without latent tuberculosis against adults with active tuberculosis. Whole-study findings and limits: Shorter CDR3-alpha in active tuberculosis partly drove smaller distances. Classification accuracy was about 85% (AUROC over 0.85) with the GMM-specific repertoire.

The CDR3 is 13 residues long. Germline V CDR1 and CDR2: LNHDA, SQIVND (reference sequence). Trimming pared 4 bases from V and 2 bases from J, leaving 9 bases between. Profiled with immunoSEQ multiplex PCR; TCRdb holds only in-frame clones, not every one. The sample yields approximately 49,000 clones, 90% to 95% seen once. As for time point: new active TB diagnosis, blood taken before or within 7 days of starting treatment. Included patients were adults of at least 18, HIV-seronegative, South African. The chain carries TRBV19 and TRBJ2-7; D unclear. The source is an adult with tuberculosis. Sequencing used PBMCs, obtained at tuberculosis diagnosis. The CDR3 nucleotides read TGTGCCAGTAGTAACAGAGCAACCTACGAGCAGTACTTC. Translation gives CASSNRATYEQYF.